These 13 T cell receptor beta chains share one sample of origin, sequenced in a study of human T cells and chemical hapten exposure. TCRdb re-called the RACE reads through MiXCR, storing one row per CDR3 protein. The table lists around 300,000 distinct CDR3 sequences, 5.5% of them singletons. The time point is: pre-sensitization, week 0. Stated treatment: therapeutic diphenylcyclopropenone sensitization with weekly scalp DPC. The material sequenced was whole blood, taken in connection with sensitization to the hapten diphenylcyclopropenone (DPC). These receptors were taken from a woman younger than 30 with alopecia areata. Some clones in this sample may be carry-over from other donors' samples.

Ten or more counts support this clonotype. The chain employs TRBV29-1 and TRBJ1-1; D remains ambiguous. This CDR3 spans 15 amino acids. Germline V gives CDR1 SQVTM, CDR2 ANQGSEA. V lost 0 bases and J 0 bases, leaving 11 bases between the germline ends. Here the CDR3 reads CSVEEGRRLNTEAFF. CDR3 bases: TGCAGCGTTGAAGAGGGTAGGAGATTGAACACTGAAGCTTTCTTT.

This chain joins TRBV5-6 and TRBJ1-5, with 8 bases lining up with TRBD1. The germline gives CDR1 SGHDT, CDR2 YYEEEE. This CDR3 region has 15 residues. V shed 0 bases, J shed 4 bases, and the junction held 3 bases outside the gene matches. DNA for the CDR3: TGTGCCAGCAGCTTGGGGACAGGGCGGAATCAGCCCCAGCATTTT. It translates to CASSLGTGRNQPQHF.

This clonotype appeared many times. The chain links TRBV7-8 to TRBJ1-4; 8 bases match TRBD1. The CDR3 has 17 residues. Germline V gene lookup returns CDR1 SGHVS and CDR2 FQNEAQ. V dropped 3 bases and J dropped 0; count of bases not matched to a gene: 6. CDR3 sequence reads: CASSFDRGGATNEKLFF. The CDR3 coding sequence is TGTGCCAGCAGCTTCGACAGGGGCGGTGCAACTAATGAAAAACTGTTTTTT. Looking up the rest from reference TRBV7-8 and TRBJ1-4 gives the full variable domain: GAGVSQSPRYKVAKRGQDVALRCDPISGHVSLFWYQQALGQGPEFLTYFQNEAQLDKSGLPSDRFFAERPEGSVSTLKIQRTQQEDSAVYLCASSFDRGGATNEKLFFGSGTQLSVL.

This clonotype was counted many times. CDR3 nucleotides: TGTGCCAGCAGCTCCCAGGGGTACAATGAGCAGTTCTTC. This codes for CASSSQGYNEQFF. The gene calls are TRBV7-8 and TRBJ2-1, with TRBD1 as a possible D gene (6 bases). V was clipped by 4 bases and J by 4 bases, with 8 bases between them. Germline values: CDR1 SGHVS, CDR2 FQNEAQ. The CDR3 length is 13 residues.

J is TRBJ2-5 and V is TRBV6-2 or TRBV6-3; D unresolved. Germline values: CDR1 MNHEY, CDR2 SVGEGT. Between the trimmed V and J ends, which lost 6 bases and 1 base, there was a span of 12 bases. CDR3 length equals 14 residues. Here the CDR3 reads CASRNYSPQETQYF. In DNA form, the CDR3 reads TGTGCCAGCAGGAACTACAGTCCCCAAGAGACCCAGTACTTC.

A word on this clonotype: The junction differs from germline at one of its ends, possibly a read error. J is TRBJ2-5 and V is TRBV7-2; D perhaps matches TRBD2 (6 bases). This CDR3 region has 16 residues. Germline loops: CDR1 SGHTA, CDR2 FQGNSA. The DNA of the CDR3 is TGTGCCAGCAGCCTAGCGATCCAGGGCTTCGTGGAGACCCAGTACTTC. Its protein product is CASSLAIQGFVETQYF.

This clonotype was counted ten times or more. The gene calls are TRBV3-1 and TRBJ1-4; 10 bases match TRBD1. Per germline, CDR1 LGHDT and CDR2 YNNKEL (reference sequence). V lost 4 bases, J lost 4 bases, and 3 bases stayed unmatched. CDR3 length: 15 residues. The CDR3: CASSPGQGDNEKLFF. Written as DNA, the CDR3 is TGTGCCAGCAGCCCCGGACAGGGGGATAATGAAAAACTGTTTTTT.

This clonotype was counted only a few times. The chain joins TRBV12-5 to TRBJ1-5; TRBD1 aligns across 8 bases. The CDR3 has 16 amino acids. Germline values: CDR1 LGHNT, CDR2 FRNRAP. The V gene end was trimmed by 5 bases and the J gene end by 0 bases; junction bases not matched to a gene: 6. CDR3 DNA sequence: TGTGCTAGTGGTCCGGGACAGGAGTATAGCAATCAGCCCCAGCATTTT. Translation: CASGPGQEYSNQPQHF.

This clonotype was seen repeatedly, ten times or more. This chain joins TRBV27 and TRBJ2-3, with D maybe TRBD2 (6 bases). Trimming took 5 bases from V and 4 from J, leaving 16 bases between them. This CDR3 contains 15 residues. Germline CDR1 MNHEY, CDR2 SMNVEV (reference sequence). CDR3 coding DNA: TGTGCCAGCAGTCTGGGGGGTTACCGAGCAGATACGCAGTATTTT. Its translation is CASSLGGYRADTQYF.

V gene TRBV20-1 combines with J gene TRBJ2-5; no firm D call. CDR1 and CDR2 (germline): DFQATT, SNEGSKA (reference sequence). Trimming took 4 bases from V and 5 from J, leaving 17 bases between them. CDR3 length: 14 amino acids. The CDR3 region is CSAIRANVLETQYF. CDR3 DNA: TGCAGTGCTATCCGGGCCAACGTATTGGAGACCCAGTACTTC.

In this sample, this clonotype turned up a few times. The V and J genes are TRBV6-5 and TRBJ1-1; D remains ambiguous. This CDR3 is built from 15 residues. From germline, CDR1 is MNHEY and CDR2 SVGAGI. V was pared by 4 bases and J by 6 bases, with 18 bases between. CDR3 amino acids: CASSFYRNWLPEAFF. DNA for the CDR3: TGTGCCAGCAGTTTTTATCGAAATTGGCTTCCTGAAGCTTTCTTT.

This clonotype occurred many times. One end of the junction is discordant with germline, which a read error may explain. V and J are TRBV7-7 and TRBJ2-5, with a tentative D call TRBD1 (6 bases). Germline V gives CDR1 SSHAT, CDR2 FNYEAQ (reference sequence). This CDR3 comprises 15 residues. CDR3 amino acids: CASSLGGSDQETQYF. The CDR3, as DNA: TGTGCTAGCAGCTTAGGGGGTTCCGATCAAGAGACCCAGTACTTC.

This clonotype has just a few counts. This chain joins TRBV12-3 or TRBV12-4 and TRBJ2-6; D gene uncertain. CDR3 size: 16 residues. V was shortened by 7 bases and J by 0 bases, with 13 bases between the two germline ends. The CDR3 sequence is CASITSRISGANVLTF. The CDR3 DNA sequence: TGTGCCAGCATCACGAGCCGGATCTCTGGGGCCAACGTCCTGACTTTC.